Listed below are T cell receptor beta chains from one sample, sequenced in a study of radiation and T cells in renal cell carcinoma. TCRdb keeps only in-frame clones here, not all; method: immunoSEQ multiplex PCR. The sample lists approximately 150,000 clones; approximately 86% were seen once. The input for sequencing was blood, taken from a patient whose treatment included radiotherapy and nephrectomy. The receptors come from a woman aged 50 to 60 with renal cell carcinoma. The CDR3 runs from the conserved cysteine through the conserved F or W. A D gene is named only where the DNA matches it firmly. The size of a clone is reported for some rows only, either as once, few or many, or as a class for expanded clones.

TRBJ2-7 | NA | TRBV28 | NA | CASRRRTDASYEQYF | TGTGCCAGCAGACGAAGGACAGATGCCTCCTACGAGCAGTACTTC
TRBJ2-7 | NA | TRBV15 | NA | CATSRDRSSSLYEQYF | TGTGCCACCAGCAGAGATCGGTCCTCCTCCCTCTACGAGCAGTACTTC
TRBJ2-3 | NA | TRBV6-5 | NA | CASSQRPPDTQYF | TGTGCCAGCAGCCAGAGGCCCCCAGATACGCAGTATTTT
TRBJ2-1 | NA | TRBV5-1 | NA | CASRTGNEQFF | TGCGCCAGCCGCACCGGGAATGAGCAGTTCTTC
TRBJ2-1 | NA | TRBV5-5 | NA | CASSQPGLATVF | TGTGCCAGCAGCCAACCGGGACTCGCTACCGTCTTC
TRBJ2-6 | NA | TRBV5-1 | once | CASSLDSFSGANVLTF | TGCGCCAGCAGCTTGGACAGTTTCTCTGGGGCCAACGTCCTGACTTTC
TRBJ2-2 | TRBD2 | TRBV7-8 | NA | CASSRGGGSGELFF | TGTGCCAGCAGCCGCGGGGGGGGCTCCGGGGAGCTGTTTTTT
TRBJ2-5 | NA | TRBV2 | NA | CASSEQGEIVLYQETQYF | TGTGCCAGCAGTGAACAGGGTGAAATCGTGCTCTACCAAGAGACCCAGTACTTC
TRBJ1-1 | NA | TRBV4-3 | NA | CASSQTVGAAGDTEAFF | TGCGCCAGCAGCCAGACCGTTGGGGCGGCTGGGGACACTGAAGCTTTCTTT
TRBJ1-5 | TRBD1 | TRBV6-5 | NA | CASSPPGQGHQPQHF | TGTGCCAGCAGTCCCCCGGGACAGGGCCATCAGCCCCAGCATTTT
TRBJ2-3 | NA | TRBV9 | NA | CASSVQGWSSGTDTQYF | TGTGCCAGCAGCGTTCAGGGGTGGAGTAGTGGGACAGATACGCAGTATTTT
TRBJ1-3 | TRBD1 | TRBV6-5 | few | CASRQGVTGVTIYF | TGTGCCAGCAGGCAGGGTGTCACAGGGGTCACCATATATTTT
TRBJ2-1 | NA | TRBV18 | NA | CASSPQGQTYNEQFF | TGTGCCAGCTCCCCGCAAGGACAGACTTACAATGAGCAGTTCTTC
TRBJ1-1 | TRBD1 | TRBV19 | NA | CASSLGQGHTEAFF | TGTGCCAGTAGTCTCGGACAGGGACACACTGAAGCTTTCTTT
TRBJ2-7 | NA | TRBV27 | NA | CASSLEGYEQYF | TGTGCCAGCAGTTTAGAGGGCTACGAGCAGTACTTC
TRBJ2-3 | NA | TRBV9 | NA | CASSNNRDNTQYF | TGTGCCAGCAGCAATAACAGGGATAATACGCAGTATTTT
TRBJ2-7 | TRBD2 | TRBV7-9 | few | CASSLGGGRVSYEQYF | TGTGCCAGCAGCTTAGGCGGCGGGAGGGTCTCCTACGAGCAGTACTTC
TRBJ2-7 | TRBD2 | TRBV14 | NA | CASSLRTSEYYEQYF | TGTGCCAGCAGCCTCCGGACTAGCGAGTACTACGAGCAGTACTTC
TRBJ1-4 | NA | TRBV27 | few | CASRRGTTNEKLFF | TGTGCCAGCCGAAGGGGAACAACTAATGAAAAACTGTTTTTT
TRBJ1-1 | NA | TRBV7-2 | NA | CASSLGGRGNTEAFF | TGTGCCAGCAGCTTAGGGGGCAGGGGGAACACTGAAGCTTTCTTT
TRBJ2-3 | NA | TRBV18 | NA | CASSPPSDTQYF | TGTGCCAGCTCACCACCGTCAGATACGCAGTATTTT
TRBJ2-4 | NA | TRBV19 | NA | CASSAFIGKNIQYF | TGTGCCAGTAGTGCCTTCATTGGCAAAAACATTCAGTACTTC
TRBJ1-3 | NA | TRBV25-1 | NA | CASSRDSGNTIYF | TGTGCCAGCAGTCGGGACTCTGGAAACACCATATATTTT
TRBJ1-2 | NA | TRBV6-1 | NA | CASSEAQRGLNGYTF | TGTGCCAGCAGTGAAGCGCAGAGGGGACTCAATGGCTACACCTTC
TRBJ1-4 | NA | TRBV5-6 | NA | CASSWGQGPNEKLFF | TGTGCCAGCAGCTGGGGGCAGGGACCTAATGAAAAACTGTTTTTT
TRBJ2-1 | TRBD1 | TRBV5-4 | NA | CASSSRTGDSYNEQFF | TGTGCCAGCAGCTCACGGACAGGGGACTCCTACAATGAGCAGTTCTTC
TRBJ1-6 | NA | TRBV5-1 | few | CASSLPGSSYNSPLHF | TGCGCCAGCAGCTTACCAGGGAGCTCCTATAATTCACCCCTCCACTTT
TRBJ2-1 | TRBD2 | TRBV5-4 | NA | CASSPNPRGGYNEQFF | TGTGCCAGCAGCCCCAACCCGCGGGGGGGCTACAATGAGCAGTTCTTC
TRBJ2-3 | TRBD2 | TRBV7-9 | NA | CASSLSFAGGGGGQYF | TGTGCCAGCAGCTTATCTTTTGCGGGGGGAGGCGGTGGGCAGTATTTT
TRBJ1-2 | NA | TRBV5-1 | NA | CASSTSQSYGYTF | TGCGCCAGCAGCACGAGCCAGAGCTATGGCTACACCTTC
TRBJ2-5 | NA | TRBV19 | NA | CASSISGEETQYF | TGTGCCAGTAGTATTTCGGGGGAAGAGACCCAGTACTTC